The TCR beta chain under discussion was sequenced for a study of blood T cell repertoires in COVID-19. Turning to the study itself: Samples came from the United States, Italy and Spain, spanning acute and convalescent COVID-19. The analysed material was cDNA or gDNA that came from T cells, B-cell-depleted T cells, or PBMCs.

Under the authors' procedure: Estimation of nucleated cell counts relied on the amplification of reference gene primers. Sequenced by immunoSEQ multiplex PCR; TCRdb stores in-frame clones only, minus some. V, J and clone size are taken as reported in that table, and D and trimming were inferred from the DNA itself. The top ten clones hold around 2% of a sample with roughly 250,000 clones, over 75% of them seen once. Trimming at V came to 5 bases and at J to 2 bases, leaving 11 bases not matched to a gene. CDR3 length: 17 residues. The germline CDR1 and CDR2 sequences are SEHNR and FQNEAQ (reference sequence).

Sequenced: PBMCs or T cells enriched from blood (not recorded which). V usage is TRBV7-9 and J usage is TRBJ2-7, with 11 bases aligning to TRBD2. The receptor's source is a woman between 45 and 65 years old who had recovered from COVID-19. The CDR3 DNA follows: TGTGCCAGCAGCCCAACCCCGGGACTAGCGGTTACCTACGAGCAGTACTTC. Translating it yields CASSPTPGLAVTYEQYF.